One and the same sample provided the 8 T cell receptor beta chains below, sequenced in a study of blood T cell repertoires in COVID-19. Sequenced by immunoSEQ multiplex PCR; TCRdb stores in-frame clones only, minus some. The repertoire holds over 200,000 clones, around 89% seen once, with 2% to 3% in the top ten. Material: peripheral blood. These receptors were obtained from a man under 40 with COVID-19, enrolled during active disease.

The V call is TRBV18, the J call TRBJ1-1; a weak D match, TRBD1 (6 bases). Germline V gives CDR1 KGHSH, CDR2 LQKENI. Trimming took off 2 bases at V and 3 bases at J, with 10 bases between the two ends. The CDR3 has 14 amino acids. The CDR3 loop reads CASSPTGLDTEAFF. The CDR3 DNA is TGTGCCAGCTCACCAACAGGGTTGGACACTGAAGCTTTCTTT.

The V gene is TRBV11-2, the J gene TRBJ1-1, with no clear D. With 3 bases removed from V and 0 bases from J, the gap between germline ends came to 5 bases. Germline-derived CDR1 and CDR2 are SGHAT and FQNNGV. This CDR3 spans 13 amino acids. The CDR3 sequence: CASSLSVNTEAFF. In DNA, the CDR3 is TGTGCCAGCAGCTTGTCCGTGAACACTGAAGCTTTCTTT.

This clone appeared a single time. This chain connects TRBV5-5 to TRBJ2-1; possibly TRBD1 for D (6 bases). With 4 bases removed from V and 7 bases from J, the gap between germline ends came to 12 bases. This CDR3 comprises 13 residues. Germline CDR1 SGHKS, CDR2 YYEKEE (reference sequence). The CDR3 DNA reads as TGTGCCAGCAGCCCCCCCCAGGGGAATGAGCAGTTCTTC. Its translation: CASSPPQGNEQFF.

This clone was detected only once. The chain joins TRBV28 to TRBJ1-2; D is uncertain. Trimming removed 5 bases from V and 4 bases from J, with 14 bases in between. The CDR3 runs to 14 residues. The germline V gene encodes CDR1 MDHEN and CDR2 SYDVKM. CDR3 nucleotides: TGTGCCAGCAGTCCCCGGGAGACTTTCTATGGCTACACCTTC. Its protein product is CASSPRETFYGYTF.

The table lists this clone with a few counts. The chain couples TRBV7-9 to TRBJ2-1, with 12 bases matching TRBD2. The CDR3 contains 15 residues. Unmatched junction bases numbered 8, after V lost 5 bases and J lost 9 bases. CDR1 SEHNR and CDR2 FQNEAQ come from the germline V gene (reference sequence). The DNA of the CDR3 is TGTGCCAGCAGCCGATGGACTAGCGGGAAAATTGAGCAGTTCTTC. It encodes CASSRWTSGKIEQFF.

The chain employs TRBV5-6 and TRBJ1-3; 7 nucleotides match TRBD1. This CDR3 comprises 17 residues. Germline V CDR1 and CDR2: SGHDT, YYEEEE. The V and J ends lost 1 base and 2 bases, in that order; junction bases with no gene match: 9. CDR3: CASSLYGRGATGNTIYF. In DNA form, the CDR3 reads TGTGCCAGCAGCTTGTACGGCAGGGGGGCGACTGGAAACACCATATATTTT.

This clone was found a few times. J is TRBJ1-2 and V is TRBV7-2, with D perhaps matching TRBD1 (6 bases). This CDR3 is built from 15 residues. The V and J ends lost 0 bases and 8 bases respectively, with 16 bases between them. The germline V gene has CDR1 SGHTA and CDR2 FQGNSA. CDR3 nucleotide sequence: TGTGCCAGCAGCTTAGCGGGGGCGAGCCAGGGGGGCTACACCTTC. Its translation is CASSLAGASQGGYTF.

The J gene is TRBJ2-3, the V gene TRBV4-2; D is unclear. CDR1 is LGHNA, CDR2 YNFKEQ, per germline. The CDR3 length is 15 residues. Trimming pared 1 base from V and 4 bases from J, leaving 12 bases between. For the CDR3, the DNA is TGTGCCAGCAGCCAAGTCGGTGGAGAACCAGATACGCAGTATTTT. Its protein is CASSQVGGEPDTQYF.